This TCR beta chain was documented in a study of blood T cell repertoires in COVID-19. Study context: Sites in the United States, Italy and Spain provided acute and convalescent COVID-19 samples. Nucleic acid was either cDNA or gDNA, and it came from T cells, B-cell-depleted T cells, or PBMCs.

Authors' methods: Estimated nucleated cell counts came from reference gene primer amplification. The assay was immunoSEQ multiplex PCR, and TCRdb's table has in-frame clones only and misses some. V and J calls and clone size come straight from that table; D and trimming were deduced from the DNA. This sample has some 200,000 clones, with approximately 84% found just once. The ends lost 4 bases at V and 10 bases at J; junction bases unmatched: 8. From germline, CDR1 is MDHEN and CDR2 SYDVKM. The CDR3 is made up of 13 amino acids. The source is a human donor with acute or convalescent COVID-19. The donor label of this sample is uncertain. What was sequenced was peripheral blood. The rearrangement links TRBV28 to TRBJ1-2; 8 bases map to TRBD1. The CDR3 is CASSYGQGKDYTF. The CDR3 DNA is TGTGCCAGCAGTTACGGACAGGGTAAAGACTACACCTTC.